Each of the 17 T cell receptor beta chains below was sequenced from the same sample in a study of low-dose radiotherapy and immunotherapy resistance in tumors. First-strand cDNA relied on TRAV- and TRBV-specific primers spanning alpha and beta chains. It was with a constant-region primer and a V-primer adapter that TCRs were amplified over about 20 PCR cycles. TCRdb ran MiXCR on the reads and lists one entry per CDR3 protein. The profile covers under 11,000 distinct CDR3 sequences, with 51% appearing a single time and approximately 8.8% taken by the ten largest. All receptors come from a human donor with advanced metastatic prostate, ovarian, gallbladder or colorectal cancer (not recorded which). This table probably holds off-target reads from a library built for another chain.

The chain uses TRBV4-1 and TRBJ2-1; 9 positions match TRBD2. The germline CDR1 and CDR2 sequences are MGHRA and YSYEKL. The J segment lost 0 bases and the V segment lost 1 base, leaving 10 bases of the junction unmatched. The CDR3 is made up of 19 amino acids. Here the CDR3 reads CASSQAFLAGISSYNEQFF. The CDR3 DNA sequence: TGCGCCAGCAGCCAAGCTTTCCTAGCGGGGATTAGCTCCTACAATGAGCAGTTCTTC.

The rearrangement joins TRBV5-6 to TRBJ2-7; no clear D. V was clipped by 2 bases and J by 6 bases, with 18 bases between them. This CDR3 has 15 residues. Germline lookup yields CDR1 SGHDT and CDR2 YYEEEE. The CDR3 nucleotides are TGTGCCAGCAGCTTCCGACGGACCCTGGGTGGCGAGCAGTACTTC. Protein sequence: CASSFRRTLGGEQYF.

The CDR3 bases are TGTGCCAGCAGCCAAGACCCAGGCTACGAGCAGTACTTC. Translation gives CASSQDPGYEQYF. The V call is TRBV14, the J call TRBJ2-7; D call uncertain. Trimming pared 0 bases from V and 3 bases from J, leaving 6 bases between. CDR3 size: 13 residues. Germline CDR1 SGHDN, CDR2 FVKESK. The full variable domain, in which reference TRBV14 and TRBJ2-7 provide the parts outside the CDR3, is EAGVTQFPSHSVIEKGQTVTLRCDPISGHDNLYWYRRVMGKEIKFLLHFVKESKQDESGMPNNRFLAERTGGTYSTLKVQPAELEDSGVYFCASSQDPGYEQYFGPGTRLTVT.

The chain employs TRBV7-9 and TRBJ2-3; D is perhaps TRBD1 (5 bases). The germline V gene has CDR1 SEHNR and CDR2 FQNEAQ (reference sequence). The CDR3 loop spans 13 amino acids. Trimming removed 8 bases at V and 5 bases at J, with 14 bases between. The CDR3 DNA follows: TGTGCCAGCGTGGGGCCTGGGGTAGATACGCAGTATTTT. Translating it yields CASVGPGVDTQYF.

V usage is TRBV5-1 and J usage is TRBJ2-7; 7 positions agree with TRBD2. V shed 0 bases, J shed 3 bases, and the junction held 6 bases outside the gene matches. The CDR3 totals 15 residues. The V gene's germline CDR1 is SGHRS and CDR2 YFSETQ. The CDR3 region has the DNA TGCGCCAGCAGCTTGGACCTAGCGGTTATCTACGAGCAGTACTTC. It specifies CASSLDLAVIYEQYF.

This clonotype appeared once. This chain joins TRBV29-1 and TRBJ1-1; D is uncertain. The CDR3 is made up of 11 amino acids. The germline V gene encodes CDR1 SQVTM and CDR2 ANQGSEA. The germline V and J ends were trimmed by 5 bases and 5 bases, with 9 bases remaining between them. The CDR3 DNA follows: TGCAGCGTTAACGGTCTTACTGAAGCTTTCTTT. Its translation: CSVNGLTEAFF. The complete variable domain, with remaining parts taken from reference TRBV29-1 and TRBJ1-1, reads SAVISQKPSRDICQRGTSLTIQCQVDSQVTMMFWYRQQPGQSLTLIATANQGSEATYESGFVIDKFPISRPNLTFSTLTVSNMSPEDSSIYLCSVNGLTEAFFGQGTRLTVV.

The chain uses TRBV7-8 and TRBJ2-7; 7 bases align to TRBD1. CDR3 length: 14 residues. The V gene's germline CDR1 is SGHVS and CDR2 FQNEAQ. Trimming took 4 bases from V and 4 from J; bases not matched to a gene: 7. CDR3 residues: CASSYRDSLYEQYF. CDR3 nucleotide sequence: TGTGCCAGCAGCTACCGGGACAGTCTTTACGAGCAGTACTTC.

The chain couples TRBV12-3 or TRBV12-4 to TRBJ1-5, with D perhaps matching TRBD1 (6 bases). Trimming removed 6 bases at V and 2 bases at J, with 11 bases between. The CDR3 covers 14 residues. CDR3 amino acids: CASRSGGGNQPQHF. DNA of the CDR3: TGTGCCAGCAGAAGCGGGGGCGGCAATCAGCCCCAGCATTTT.

The gene calls are TRBV29-1 and TRBJ2-5; tentative D call: TRBD1 (6 bases). The CDR3 sequence is 13 residues long. V was trimmed by 7 bases and J by 4 bases, leaving 16 bases between them. Per the germline V gene, CDR1 is SQVTM and CDR2 is ANQGSEA. The CDR3 bases are TGCAGCGCCGGACAGCTCCTGGGAGAGACCCAGTACTTC. Translation gives CSAGQLLGETQYF.

This clonotype was seen a handful of times. V gene TRBV28 combines with J gene TRBJ1-2; 9 nucleotides match TRBD1. The length of the CDR3 is 15 residues. Germline V CDR1 and CDR2: MDHEN, SYDVKM. V lost 3 bases and J lost 3; bases outside the gene matches: 5. In DNA, the CDR3 is TGTGCCAGCAGTTTCCAACAGGGGGCTTACTATGGCTACACCTTC. This encodes CASSFQQGAYYGYTF.

This clonotype has a handful of counts. The junction and the germline gene differ at one end; a read error may be behind it. V usage is TRBV5-3 and J usage is TRBJ2-1; D perhaps matches TRBD1 (6 bases). TRBV5-3 is flagged as an ORF with uncertain function. CDR3 length: 19 residues. In nucleotides, the CDR3 is TGTGCCAGCAGCTTGGTTTCGTTCAGGGGATTCCTAGTAGACAATGAGCAGTTCTTC. It encodes CASSLVSFRGFLVDNEQFF.

This rearrangement joins TRBV30 to TRBJ2-5; no clear D gene. Germline V lookup: CDR1 GTSNPN, CDR2 SVGIG (reference sequence). The CDR3 spans 10 residues. V shed 2 bases and J shed 7 bases, with 5 bases lying between them. CDR3 sequence (DNA): TGTGCCTGGAGTATGGGGACCCAGTACTTC. It codes for CAWSMGTQYF.

This clonotype is judged medium-sized. The V gene is TRBV19, the J gene TRBJ2-5, with TRBD2 matching over 7 bases. Germline V gene sequence: CDR1 LNHDA, CDR2 SQIVND (reference sequence). V lost 3 bases and J lost 1; bases outside the gene matches: 5. This CDR3 comprises 15 residues. The chain's CDR3 is CASSIHSGAQETQYF. The CDR3 coding sequence is TGTGCCAGTAGTATCCACAGCGGGGCCCAAGAGACCCAGTACTTC.

The V call is TRBV18, the J call TRBJ2-3; D possibly corresponds to TRBD1 (5 bases). The ends were cut back, 2 bases at V and 4 bases at J, with 13 bases in the middle. The CDR3 contains 15 residues. In germline, CDR1 is KGHSH, CDR2 LQKENI. The CDR3 DNA sequence: TGTGCCAGCTCACCAGGGCAAAGGGGCGCAGATACGCAGTATTTT. This encodes CASSPGQRGADTQYF.

This clonotype showed up just a few times. The genes are TRBV29-1 and TRBJ2-6, with D perhaps TRBD1 (7 bases). Trimming left V 6 bases short and J 0 bases short, with 12 bases between. Per germline, CDR1 SQVTM and CDR2 ANQGSEA. The CDR3 consists of 15 residues. DNA for the CDR3: TGCAGCGTAAACAGGGGAGGCTCTGGGGCCAACGTCCTGACTTTC. Its protein is CSVNRGGSGANVLTF. Full variable domain (missing parts from reference TRBV29-1 and TRBJ2-6): SAVISQKPSRDICQRGTSLTIQCQVDSQVTMMFWYRQQPGQSLTLIATANQGSEATYESGFVIDKFPISRPNLTFSTLTVSNMSPEDSSIYLCSVNRGGSGANVLTFGAGSRLTVL.

The chain recombines TRBV7-6 with TRBJ2-7; 9 positions match TRBD1. Per the germline V gene, CDR1 is SGHVS and CDR2 is FNYEAQ. The CDR3 covers 14 residues. V dropped 1 base and J dropped 6; count of bases not matched to a gene: 4. The CDR3 loop reads CASSLGGQGGEQYF. The CDR3 coding sequence is TGTGCCAGCAGCTTAGGGGGACAGGGCGGCGAGCAGTACTTC.

This clonotype has more than one count but fewer than ten. The chain recombines TRBV28 with TRBJ1-2, with TRBD1 matching over 7 bases. Germline assignment: CDR1 MDHEN and CDR2 SYDVKM. Trimming cost V 6 bases and J 2 bases; bases outside gene matches: 6. The CDR3 sequence is 14 residues long. The CDR3 loop is CASRDSTGNYGYTF. DNA for the CDR3: TGTGCCAGCAGGGATTCGACAGGGAACTATGGCTACACCTTC.